Listed below are T cell receptor beta chains from one sample, sequenced in a study of OX40 agonist ivuxolimab in advanced cancers. Profiling relied on immunoSEQ multiplex PCR, and the TCRdb table lists in-frame clones only, not all of them. The sample carries fewer than 25,000 clones, 70% to 90% recorded once. The specimen was CD4+ or CD8+ T cells sorted from blood, collected in a trial of the OX40 agonist ivuxolimab. These receptors all come from an adult with an advanced solid tumor such as melanoma, head and neck, liver or kidney cancer. The CDR3 runs from the conserved cysteine through the conserved F or W. A D gene is named only where the DNA matches it firmly.

TRBJ2-1,TRBV29-1,.,CSVEELAGGKLDEQFF
TRBJ1-2,TRBV6-1,.,CATSSRGSYGYTF
TRBJ2-7,TRBV7-9,.,CASSRDESSGEQYF
TRBJ1-1,TRBV28,.,CASSWGTEAFF
TRBJ1-5,TRBV6-6,TRBD1,CATWTGGDQPQHF
TRBJ2-7,TRBV18,TRBD1,CASSPRGQATYEQYF
TRBJ2-7,TRBV30,.,CAWRVNGEQYF
TRBJ2-1,TRBV29-1,.,CSVGNSYNEQFF
TRBJ2-2,TRBV4-1,.,CASSQEYSTGELFF
TRBJ1-2,TRBV10-3,.,CAISPDGYGYTF
TRBJ2-7,TRBV27,.,CASSLRGNLYEQYF
TRBJ1-4,TRBV28,.,CASSLPRGKLFF
TRBJ2-1,TRBV10-1,.,CASSDRAEQFF
TRBJ2-2,TRBV28,.,CASSFIPGELFF
TRBJ1-2,TRBV6-5,.,CASAGSLGAGYTF
TRBJ2-1,TRBV15,.,CATSRDKRAGLSSYNEQFF
TRBJ1-2,TRBV14,.,CASSPTQVNYGYTF
TRBJ1-4,TRBV2,.,CASSPQRGEAYEKLFF
TRBJ2-3,TRBV7-9,TRBD2,CASSPVERETDTQYF
TRBJ1-1,TRBV27,.,CASSYRENTEAFF
TRBJ2-1,TRBV2,TRBD1,CASKDRGLSNEQFF
TRBJ2-1,TRBV27,.,CASSPFPSWDEQFF
TRBJ2-7,TRBV15,TRBD1,CATSSPSQGEEQYF
TRBJ2-4,TRBV6-5,TRBD1,CASSQGLGQGNIQYF
TRBJ2-3,TRBV6-5,.,CASSYGREDTQYF
TRBJ2-2,TRBV7-9,.,CASQKAGRNTGELFF
TRBJ1-5,TRBV10-2,.,CASSDWEYQPQHF
TRBJ2-1,TRBV4-1,.,CASSHPDSYNEQFF
TRBJ2-7,TRBV27,TRBD1,CASSPGQGVYEQYF
TRBJ2-1,TRBV9,.,CASSSGDEQFF
TRBJ2-2,TRBV11-1,TRBD1,CASSLETGVDTGELFF
TRBJ1-4,TRBV4-3,.,CASSPRETTGKLFF
TRBJ2-3,TRBV4-1,TRBD2,CASSQESLAATLDTQYF
TRBJ2-2,TRBV6-5,TRBD1,CASIGTGNTGELFF
TRBJ2-1,TRBV5-1,TRBD2,CASSRGLEASLYNEQFF
TRBJ2-7,TRBV7-2,TRBD2,CASSALAGVSYEQYF
TRBJ1-5,TRBV6-5,.,CASSLQGSDQPQHF
TRBJ2-1,TRBV6-1,TRBD2,CASSEMGLANEQFF
TRBJ1-3,TRBV6-6,.,CASSPDAGSGNTIYF
TRBJ2-1,TRBV27,.,CASSLSRLNEQFF
TRBJ2-1,TRBV6-6,.,CASSDVREQFF
TRBJ2-3,TRBV6-5,.,CASSYSTGTDTQYF
TRBJ1-1,TRBV7-8,.,CASSLAAANTEAFF
TRBJ2-1,TRBV2,.,CASSEAPTVKTYNEQFF
TRBJ2-1,TRBV18,TRBD1,CASSPRQGGTYNEQFF
TRBJ2-1,TRBV6-5,TRBD2,CASSYSAGGGNEQFF
TRBJ2-1,TRBV9,.,CASSVVPGTRGYNEQFF
TRBJ2-1,TRBV27,.,CASSWGPGNEQFF
TRBJ2-7,TRBV5-5,TRBD1,CASSQSRGTGVSYEQYF
TRBJ2-7,TRBV2,.,CASRGGASSYEQYF
TRBJ2-7,TRBV4-1,.,CASSQDRIEQYF
TRBJ1-1,TRBV5-1,.,CASSLSRSNTEAFF
TRBJ1-2,TRBV4-1,TRBD1,CASSQDVEDRGLGGYTF
TRBJ2-7,TRBV7-9,.,CASSTGTSYEQYF